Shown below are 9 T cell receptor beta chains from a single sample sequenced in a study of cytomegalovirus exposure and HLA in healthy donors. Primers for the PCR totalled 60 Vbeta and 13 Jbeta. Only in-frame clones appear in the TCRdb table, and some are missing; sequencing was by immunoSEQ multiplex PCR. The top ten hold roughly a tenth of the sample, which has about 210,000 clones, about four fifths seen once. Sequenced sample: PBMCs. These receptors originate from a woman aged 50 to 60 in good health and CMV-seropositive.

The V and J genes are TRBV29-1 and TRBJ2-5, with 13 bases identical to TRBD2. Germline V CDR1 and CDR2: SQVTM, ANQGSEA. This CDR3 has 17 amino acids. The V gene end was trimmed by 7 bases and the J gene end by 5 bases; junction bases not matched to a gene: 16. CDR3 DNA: TGCAGCGGAACCGGGACTAGCGGGGCGGTGGCCGGGGAGACCCAGTACTTC. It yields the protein CSGTGTSGAVAGETQYF.

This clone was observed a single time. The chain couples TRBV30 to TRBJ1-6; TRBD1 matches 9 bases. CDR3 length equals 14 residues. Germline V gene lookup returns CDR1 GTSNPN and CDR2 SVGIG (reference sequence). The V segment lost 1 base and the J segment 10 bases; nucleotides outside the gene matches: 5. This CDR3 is CAWSAGTGTSPLHF. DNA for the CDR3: TGTGCCTGGAGTGCCGGGACAGGGACATCACCCCTCCACTTT.

The CDR3, as DNA: TGCGCCAGCAGCTTGGCCTTGGGGGGGGAAAAACTGTTTTTT. It translates to CASSLALGGEKLFF. V usage is TRBV5-1 and J usage is TRBJ1-4; tentative D call: TRBD1 (5 bases). V lost 0 bases and J 8 bases, leaving 11 bases between the germline ends. The CDR3 is made up of 14 amino acids. In germline, CDR1 is SGHRS, CDR2 YFSETQ.

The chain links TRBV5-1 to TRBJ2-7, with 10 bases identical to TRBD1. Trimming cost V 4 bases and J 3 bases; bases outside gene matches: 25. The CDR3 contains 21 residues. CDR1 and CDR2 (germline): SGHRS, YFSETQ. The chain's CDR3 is CASSAPGNVTGGKSESYEQYF. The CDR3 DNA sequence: TGCGCCAGCAGCGCTCCTGGGAATGTGACAGGGGGCAAATCCGAAAGCTACGAGCAGTACTTC.

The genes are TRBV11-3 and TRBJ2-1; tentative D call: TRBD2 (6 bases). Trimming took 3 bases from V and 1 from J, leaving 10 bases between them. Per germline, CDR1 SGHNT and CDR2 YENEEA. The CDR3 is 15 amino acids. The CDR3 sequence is CASSFRGKSYNEQFF. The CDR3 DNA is TGTGCCAGCAGCTTTCGGGGGAAATCCTACAATGAGCAGTTCTTC.

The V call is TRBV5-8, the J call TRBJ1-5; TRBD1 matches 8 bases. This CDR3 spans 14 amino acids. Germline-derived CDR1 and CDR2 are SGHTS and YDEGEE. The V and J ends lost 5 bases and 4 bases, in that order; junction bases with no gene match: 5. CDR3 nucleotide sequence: TGTGCCAGCAGTTTCGACAGGGGAAATCAGCCCCAGCATTTT. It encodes CASSFDRGNQPQHF. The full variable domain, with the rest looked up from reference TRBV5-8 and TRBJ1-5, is EAGVTQSPTHLIKTRGQQATLRCSPISGHTSVYWYQQALGLGLQFLLWYDEGEERNRGNFPPRFSGRQFPNYSSELNVNALELEDSALYLCASSFDRGNQPQHFGDGTRLSIL.

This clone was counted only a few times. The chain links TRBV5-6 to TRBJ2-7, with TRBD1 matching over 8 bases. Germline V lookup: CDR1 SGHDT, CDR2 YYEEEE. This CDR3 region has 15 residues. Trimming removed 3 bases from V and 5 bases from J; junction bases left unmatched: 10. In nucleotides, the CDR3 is TGTGCCAGCAGCTCGGACAGGGTGGGTTTCCACGAGCAGTACTTC. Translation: CASSSDRVGFHEQYF.

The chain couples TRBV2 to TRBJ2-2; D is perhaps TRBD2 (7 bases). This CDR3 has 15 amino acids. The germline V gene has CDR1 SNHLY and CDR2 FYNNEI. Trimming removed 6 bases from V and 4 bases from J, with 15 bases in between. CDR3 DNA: TGTGCCAGCAGGGCTGGGGGGGCGGGCACCGGGGAGCTGTTTTTT. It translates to CASRAGGAGTGELFF.

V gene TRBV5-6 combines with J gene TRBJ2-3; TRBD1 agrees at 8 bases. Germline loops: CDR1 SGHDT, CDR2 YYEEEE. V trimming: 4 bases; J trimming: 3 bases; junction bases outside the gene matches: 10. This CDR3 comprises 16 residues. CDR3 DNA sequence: TGTGCCAGCAGCAGGTGGGGCAGGGGGCAAACAGATACGCAGTATTTT. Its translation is CASSRWGRGQTDTQYF.